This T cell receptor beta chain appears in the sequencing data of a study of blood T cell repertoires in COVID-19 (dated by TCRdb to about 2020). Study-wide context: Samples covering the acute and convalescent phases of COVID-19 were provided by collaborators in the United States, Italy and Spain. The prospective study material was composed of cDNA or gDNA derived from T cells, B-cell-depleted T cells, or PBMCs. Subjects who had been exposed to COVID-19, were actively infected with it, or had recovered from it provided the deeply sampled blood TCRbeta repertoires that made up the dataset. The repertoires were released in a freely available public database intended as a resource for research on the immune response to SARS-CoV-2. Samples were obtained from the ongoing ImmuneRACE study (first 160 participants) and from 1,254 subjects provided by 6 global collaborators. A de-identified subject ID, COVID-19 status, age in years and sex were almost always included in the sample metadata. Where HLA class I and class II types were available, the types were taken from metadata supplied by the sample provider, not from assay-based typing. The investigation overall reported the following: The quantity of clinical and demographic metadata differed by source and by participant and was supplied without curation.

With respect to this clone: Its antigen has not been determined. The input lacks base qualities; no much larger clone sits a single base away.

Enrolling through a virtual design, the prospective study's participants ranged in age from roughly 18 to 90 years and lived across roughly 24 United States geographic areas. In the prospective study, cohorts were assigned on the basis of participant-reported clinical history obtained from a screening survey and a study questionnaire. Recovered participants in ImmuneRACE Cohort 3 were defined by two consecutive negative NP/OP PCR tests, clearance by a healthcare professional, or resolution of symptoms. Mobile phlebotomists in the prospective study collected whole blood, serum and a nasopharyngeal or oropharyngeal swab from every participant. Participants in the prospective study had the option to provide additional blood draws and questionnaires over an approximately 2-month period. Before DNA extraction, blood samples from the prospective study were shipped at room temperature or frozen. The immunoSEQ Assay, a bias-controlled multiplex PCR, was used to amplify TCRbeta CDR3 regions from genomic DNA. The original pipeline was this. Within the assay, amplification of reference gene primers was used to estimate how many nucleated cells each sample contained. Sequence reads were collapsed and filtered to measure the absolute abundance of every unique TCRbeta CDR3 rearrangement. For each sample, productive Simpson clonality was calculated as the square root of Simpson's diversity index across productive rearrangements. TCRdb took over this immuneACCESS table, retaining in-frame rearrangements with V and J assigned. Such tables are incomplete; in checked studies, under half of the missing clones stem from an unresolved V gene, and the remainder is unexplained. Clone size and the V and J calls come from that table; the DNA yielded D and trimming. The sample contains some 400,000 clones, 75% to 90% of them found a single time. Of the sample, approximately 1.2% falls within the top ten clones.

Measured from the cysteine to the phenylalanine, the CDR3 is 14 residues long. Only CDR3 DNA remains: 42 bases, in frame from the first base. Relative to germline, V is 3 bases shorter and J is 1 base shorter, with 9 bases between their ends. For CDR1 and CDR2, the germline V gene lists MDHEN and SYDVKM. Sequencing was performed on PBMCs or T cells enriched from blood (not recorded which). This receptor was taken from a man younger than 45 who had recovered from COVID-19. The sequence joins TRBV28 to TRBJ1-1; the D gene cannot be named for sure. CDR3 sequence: CASSFITGNTEAFF. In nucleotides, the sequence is TGTGCCAGCAGTTTCATTACCGGGAACACTGAAGCTTTCTTT.